The entry that follows covers one T cell receptor beta chain sequence. This specimen belongs to a study of blood T cell repertoires in COVID-19. Study context: Sample material is recorded as cDNA or gDNA derived from T cells, B-cell-depleted T cells, or PBMCs.

In the original workflow: The authors estimated nucleated cell counts from reference gene primer amplification. Libraries were prepared by immunoSEQ multiplex PCR; TCRdb keeps only in-frame clonotypes and omits some of them. That table gives V, J and clone size, and the DNA gave D and trimming. The sample shows approximately 170,000 clones, about 85% of them seen only once. V lost 4 bases to trimming and J lost 4 bases; unmatched junction nucleotides: 22. The germline V gene has CDR1 MDHEN and CDR2 SYDVKM. The CDR3 covers 20 residues. This receptor was obtained from a woman of 80 years or more with COVID-19, enrolled during active disease. The sequenced material came from peripheral blood. The chain recombines TRBV28 with TRBJ1-2, with 9 bases fitting TRBD1. CDR3 sequence: CASSSKGRDRAWGVVYGYTF. Here the CDR3 DNA reads TGTGCCAGCAGTTCTAAGGGTCGGGACAGGGCCTGGGGAGTGGTCTATGGCTACACCTTC.